This T cell receptor beta chain stems from a study of T cell repertoires in cytomegalovirus infection. Looking at the study overall: Recently described HLA-C-restricted plus well-studied HLA-B-restricted CMV epitopes were used.

TCRdb reanalysed the reads using MiXCR and keeps one entry per CDR3 protein. The data contain 230,000 or so distinct CDR3 sequences, about 40% of them seen just once; the ten biggest clones take up roughly three fifths. In its sample, this clonotype was seen a few times. Its antigen is not identified. CDR3 size: 15 residues. Trimming took 1 base from V and 2 from J, leaving 9 bases between them. Germline assignment: CDR1 PRHDT and CDR2 FYEKMQ (reference sequence). This clonotype originated in a human donor in good health (CMV status not recorded). Some clones in this sample may be carry-over from other donors' samples. The sample here was CD8+ T cells from cultured PBMCs, taken from culture after CMV antigen stimulation. The chain is built from TRBV13 and TRBJ2-1; TRBD1 or TRBD2 may be the D gene (5 bases each). The CDR3 sequence is CASSLVGDPYNEQFF. CDR3 in DNA: TGTGCCAGCAGCTTAGTAGGGGACCCCTACAATGAGCAGTTCTTC.